Below, 26 T cell receptor beta chains from the same sample are listed, as sequenced in a study of blood T cells in healthy people across ages. PCR was performed a second time for 7 to 11 cycles using a sample-barcoded 5' primer and a J-beta primer mix. One entry per CDR3 protein results from TCRdb running MiXCR on the 5' RACE reads. The sample records hundreds of thousands of distinct CDR3 sequences, 56% being singletons. The sequencing input was blood. The receptors stem from a man aged 35 to 55 in good health.

The chain is built from TRBV27 and TRBJ2-5; 7 nucleotides match TRBD2. The CDR3 spans 14 residues. V gave up 2 bases and J gave up 2 bases; unmatched junction bases: 2. Germline-derived CDR1 and CDR2 are MNHEY and SMNVEV (reference sequence). The CDR3 is CASSLNGGQETQYF. The DNA for the CDR3 is TGTGCCAGCAGTTTAAACGGGGGGCAAGAGACCCAGTACTTC.

The count of this clonotype is one. V usage is TRBV27 and J usage is TRBJ1-2, with D possibly matching TRBD1 (5 bases). This CDR3 comprises 14 residues. Germline CDR1 reads MNHEY; CDR2 reads SMNVEV (reference sequence). Trimming shortened V by 5 bases and J by 6 bases, and 16 bases separated the two germline ends. The CDR3 DNA reads TGTGCCAGCAGTAGACTCGGGACGGAGGATGGCTACACCTTC. The encoded protein is CASSRLGTEDGYTF.

The V and J genes are TRBV5-5 and TRBJ2-5; 7 bases are a match to TRBD2. The length of the CDR3 is 16 residues. CDR1 SGHKS and CDR2 YYEKEE come from the germline V gene (reference sequence). V gave up 2 bases and J gave up 4 bases; unmatched junction bases: 11. CDR3 loop: CASSFDVGGGGETQYF. In DNA form, the CDR3 reads TGTGCCAGCAGCTTCGATGTGGGCGGCGGGGGAGAGACCCAGTACTTC.

The V gene is TRBV9, the J gene TRBJ2-1; D may be TRBD2 (6 bases). CDR3 length: 17 residues. V was clipped by 0 bases and J by 7 bases, with 20 bases between them. Germline loops: CDR1 SGDLS, CDR2 YYNGEE. This chain's CDR3 is CASSVGGGRGGRNEQFF. CDR3 sequence (DNA): TGTGCCAGCAGCGTAGGTGGTGGAAGGGGAGGCCGGAATGAGCAGTTCTTC.

The CDR3 loop is CASRTGGRVANQPQHF. The CDR3 region has the DNA TGTGCCAGTCGAACAGGGGGCAGGGTGGCCAATCAGCCCCAGCATTTT. The chain joins TRBV12-3 or TRBV12-4 to TRBJ1-5, with 9 bases fitting TRBD1. With 9 bases clipped from V and 3 bases from J, the junction kept 12 bases outside the gene matches. The CDR3 contains 16 residues.

The genes are TRBV25-1 and TRBJ2-1, with 10 bases matching TRBD2. V dropped 3 bases and J dropped 6; count of bases not matched to a gene: 11. CDR1 and CDR2 from the germline V gene are MGHDK and SYGVNS. The CDR3 totals 17 residues. The CDR3 DNA is TGTGCCAGCAGTGACTATAGGGTTAGCGGGAGGTCCAATGAGCAGTTCTTC. This sequence encodes CASSDYRVSGRSNEQFF.

This chain joins TRBV5-1 and TRBJ2-2, with a weak D call TRBD2 (5 bases). The CDR3 is 13 residues long. V was clipped by 6 bases and J by 3 bases, with 9 bases between them. Per the germline V gene, CDR1 is SGHRS and CDR2 is YFSETQ. CDR3 region: CASNSADTGELFF. For the CDR3, the DNA is TGCGCCAGCAATAGCGCCGACACCGGGGAGCTGTTTTTT.

The rearrangement joins TRBV6-1 to TRBJ2-1; D might be TRBD2 (6 bases). There are 15 residues in the CDR3. Per germline, CDR1 MNHNS and CDR2 SASEGT. Trimming removed 3 bases at V and 2 bases at J, with 11 bases between. This chain's CDR3 is CASSDGGTPYNEQFF. The CDR3 nucleotides read TGTGCCAGCAGTGACGGCGGGACCCCCTACAATGAGCAGTTCTTC.

CDR3 amino acids: CASSVGVGRGMSETQYF. For the CDR3, the DNA is TGTGCCAGCAGCGTAGGCGTCGGCAGGGGGATGAGTGAGACCCAGTACTTC. The chain joins TRBV9 to TRBJ2-5; TRBD1 aligns across 7 bases. There are 17 residues in the CDR3. From germline, CDR1 is SGDLS and CDR2 YYNGEE. V dropped 0 bases and J dropped 5; count of bases not matched to a gene: 13.

The chain has TRBV7-2 and TRBJ1-5; 7 positions match TRBD1. This CDR3 is 14 amino acids long. Germline V gene data show CDR1 as SGHTA and CDR2 as FQGNSA. The V gene end was trimmed by 5 bases and the J gene end by 3 bases; junction bases not matched to a gene: 4. The CDR3 region is CASSETGFNQPQHF. The CDR3 bases are TGTGCCAGCAGCGAGACAGGGTTCAATCAGCCCCAGCATTTT.

A single count supports this clonotype. Compared with germline, one end of the junction differs, possibly owing to a read error. The chain combines TRBV5-6 with TRBJ1-2, with TRBD1 as a possible D gene (6 bases). The CDR3 runs 14 residues. Germline lookup yields CDR1 SGHDT and CDR2 YYEEEE. In nucleotides, the CDR3 is TGTGCCAGCGGCTTGACAGTCTCGGGGGCCGGCTACACCTTC. Encoded protein: CASGLTVSGAGYTF. Filled out from reference TRBV5-6 and TRBJ1-2, the complete variable domain reads DAGVTQSPTHLIKTRGQQVTLRCSPKSGHDTVSWYQQALGQGPQFIFQYYEEEERQRGNFPDRFSGHQFPNYSSELNVNALLLGDSALYLCASGLTVSGAGYTFGSGTRLTVV.

The chain uses TRBV20-1 and TRBJ2-5; no clear D gene. Germline-derived CDR1 and CDR2 are DFQATT and SNEGSKA (reference sequence). This CDR3 spans 13 amino acids. Trimming removed 5 bases from V and 2 bases from J, with 12 bases in between. DNA of the CDR3: TGCAGTGCTTCAAGGAGACCTCAAGAGACCCAGTACTTC. It yields the protein CSASRRPQETQYF.

This clonotype came up once. The chain links TRBV20-1 to TRBJ2-1; TRBD1 matches at 7 bases. This CDR3 comprises 15 residues. Trimming cost V 1 base and J 3 bases; bases outside gene matches: 6. The germline V gene encodes CDR1 DFQATT and CDR2 SNEGSKA (reference sequence). CDR3 nucleotides: TGCAGTGCTAGAGCCCCCGGGACAGTCTACAATGAGCAGTTCTTC. Its translation is CSARAPGTVYNEQFF.

The sample holds a few counts of this clonotype. The chain combines TRBV20-1 with TRBJ2-7, with D perhaps TRBD1 (6 bases). The V end was cut by 0 bases, the J end by 0 bases, with 18 bases between. The CDR3 totals 17 residues. The germline V gene has CDR1 DFQATT and CDR2 SNEGSKA (reference sequence). The CDR3 nucleotides read TGCAGTGCTAGAGAGCCGGTTGGACAGCCAAGCTCCTACGAGCAGTACTTC. Translated, it gives CSAREPVGQPSSYEQYF.

This clonotype was observed a handful of times. The chain is built from TRBV5-1 and TRBJ2-1, with D tentatively TRBD1 (6 bases). V was cut by 5 bases and J by 0 bases, with 12 bases left in between. CDR3 size: 15 residues. Germline lookup yields CDR1 SGHRS and CDR2 YFSETQ. The CDR3 loop is CASSFQGFSYNEQFF. CDR3 in DNA: TGCGCCAGCAGTTTCCAGGGGTTCTCCTACAATGAGCAGTTCTTC.

This rearrangement joins TRBV6-4 to TRBJ2-3, with 8 bases identical to TRBD2. V dropped 8 bases and J dropped 0; count of bases not matched to a gene: 10. The CDR3 is made up of 16 amino acids. Germline loops: CDR1 MRHNA, CDR2 SNTAGT. The CDR3 DNA reads TGTGCCAGCGCGCGAGCGGGGGATCTTAGCACAGATACGCAGTATTTT. Protein: CASARAGDLSTDTQYF.

This clonotype was seen more than once but under ten times. The gene calls are TRBV27 and TRBJ1-1; 7 nucleotides line up with TRBD1. V was clipped by 3 bases and J by 1 base; unmatched bases: 2. CDR1 and CDR2 from the germline V gene are MNHEY and SMNVEV (reference sequence). This CDR3 has 14 residues. The CDR3 here is CASSFRGANTEAFF. DNA for the CDR3: TGTGCCAGCAGTTTCAGGGGGGCGAACACTGAAGCTTTCTTT.

The chain recombines TRBV5-5 with TRBJ2-7, with D perhaps given as TRBD1 or TRBD2 (5 bases each). Trimming shortened V by 4 bases and J by 7 bases, and 15 bases separated the two germline ends. Germline values: CDR1 SGHKS, CDR2 YYEKEE (reference sequence). The CDR3 contains 13 residues. The CDR3: CASSPRLGTEQYF. The DNA for the CDR3 is TGTGCCAGCAGCCCCCGACTGGGGACGGAGCAGTACTTC.

This clonotype came up once. The chain is built from TRBV27 and TRBJ2-7; TRBD1 matches at 7 bases. Germline CDR1 and CDR2: MNHEY and SMNVEV (reference sequence). The length of the CDR3 is 15 residues. The V segment lost 6 bases and the J segment 5 bases; nucleotides outside the gene matches: 13. CDR3 DNA sequence: TGTGCCAGCAGAAACCTCAAAGGGACAGTCCACGAGCAGTACTTC. Residues: CASRNLKGTVHEQYF.

The V call is TRBV27, the J call TRBJ2-3; D is undetermined. Germline CDR1 reads MNHEY; CDR2 reads SMNVEV (reference sequence). There are 13 residues in the CDR3. Trimming removed 5 bases from V and 2 bases from J, with 8 bases in between. The DNA for the CDR3 is TGTGCCAGCAGTACGCCTAACACAGATACGCAGTATTTT. Encoded protein: CASSTPNTDTQYF.

The rearrangement links TRBV7-9 to TRBJ2-1, with a tentative D call TRBD1 (6 bases). The CDR3 loop spans 12 amino acids. The V and J ends lost 4 bases and 10 bases respectively, with 11 bases between them. From germline, CDR1 is SEHNR and CDR2 FQNEAQ (reference sequence). CDR3 amino acids: CASSSSRGEQFF. The CDR3, as DNA: TGTGCCAGCAGCTCGAGCAGGGGAGAGCAGTTCTTC.

The V gene is TRBV21-1, the J gene TRBJ2-4. TRBV21-1 is designated a pseudogene. CDR3 size: 10 residues. CDR3 sequence: CASRENIQYF. The DNA of the CDR3 is TGTGCCAGCAGGGAAAACATTCAGTACTTC.

This chain connects TRBV24-1 to TRBJ2-3; no definite D call. CDR3 size: 13 residues. Germline CDR1 is KGHDR and CDR2 is SFDVKD. V lost 0 bases, J lost 5 bases, and 5 bases lay in between. The CDR3 bases are TGTGCCACCAGTGATTTGCCTATAGATACGCAGTATTTT. As protein: CATSDLPIDTQYF.

The rearrangement joins TRBV2 to TRBJ2-7; D not certain. The CDR3 totals 14 residues. Trimming removed 5 bases from V and 0 bases from J, with 11 bases in between. CDR1 and CDR2 from the germline V gene are SNHLY and FYNNEI. This CDR3 is CASSQTRSSYEQYF. CDR3 nucleotide sequence: TGTGCCAGCAGTCAGACACGGAGCTCCTACGAGCAGTACTTC.

This clonotype was seen a single time. The rearrangement uses TRBV25-1 and TRBJ1-2; D may be TRBD1 (5 bases). Trimming took 4 bases from V and 3 from J, leaving 9 bases between them. The CDR3 has 13 amino acids. The germline CDR1 and CDR2 sequences are MGHDK and SYGVNS. The CDR3 spells CASSGQHHYGYTF. The CDR3 DNA follows: TGTGCCAGCAGTGGACAGCATCACTATGGCTACACCTTC.

V and J are TRBV4-2 and TRBJ1-1; D remains unclear. The V gene's germline CDR1 is LGHNA and CDR2 YNFKEQ. Trimming pared 2 bases from V and 7 bases from J, leaving 11 bases between. CDR3 size: 13 residues. CDR3 DNA: TGTGCCAGCAGCCAAACGTTAGAGGATGAAGCTTTCTTT. Protein product: CASSQTLEDEAFF.